The entry below gives a single T cell receptor beta chain sequence along with its context. Its specificity is unknown. These data originate in a study of cytomegalovirus exposure and HLA in healthy donors. Trimming removed 6 bases from V and 4 bases from J; junction bases left unmatched: 8. Per the germline V gene, CDR1 is SGHTA and CDR2 is FQGNSA. CDR3 size: 14 residues. The PCR contained 60 Vbeta and 13 Jbeta primers. Assay used: immunoSEQ multiplex PCR; TCRdb lists only in-frame clones, some missing. The sample has approximately 110,000 clones; approximately 70% are singletons. Overall study findings and caveats: A prior analysis recorded that most TCR beta V segments were productive about 90% or about 30% of the time.

What was sequenced was PBMCs. This sequence was found in a man aged 25-45 years in good health and CMV-seronegative. The gene calls are TRBV7-2 and TRBJ1-1; 7 bases match TRBD1. This chain's CDR3 is CASSFQGDITEAFF. The CDR3, as DNA: TGTGCCAGCAGTTTCCAGGGGGATATCACTGAAGCTTTCTTT. Using reference TRBV7-2 and TRBJ1-1 for the parts outside the CDR3, the full variable domain is GAGVSQSPSNKVTEKGKDVELRCDPISGHTALYWYRQSLGQGLEFLIYFQGNSAPDKSGLPSDRFSAERTGGSVSTLTIQRTQQEDSAVYLCASSFQGDITEAFFGQGTRLTVV.